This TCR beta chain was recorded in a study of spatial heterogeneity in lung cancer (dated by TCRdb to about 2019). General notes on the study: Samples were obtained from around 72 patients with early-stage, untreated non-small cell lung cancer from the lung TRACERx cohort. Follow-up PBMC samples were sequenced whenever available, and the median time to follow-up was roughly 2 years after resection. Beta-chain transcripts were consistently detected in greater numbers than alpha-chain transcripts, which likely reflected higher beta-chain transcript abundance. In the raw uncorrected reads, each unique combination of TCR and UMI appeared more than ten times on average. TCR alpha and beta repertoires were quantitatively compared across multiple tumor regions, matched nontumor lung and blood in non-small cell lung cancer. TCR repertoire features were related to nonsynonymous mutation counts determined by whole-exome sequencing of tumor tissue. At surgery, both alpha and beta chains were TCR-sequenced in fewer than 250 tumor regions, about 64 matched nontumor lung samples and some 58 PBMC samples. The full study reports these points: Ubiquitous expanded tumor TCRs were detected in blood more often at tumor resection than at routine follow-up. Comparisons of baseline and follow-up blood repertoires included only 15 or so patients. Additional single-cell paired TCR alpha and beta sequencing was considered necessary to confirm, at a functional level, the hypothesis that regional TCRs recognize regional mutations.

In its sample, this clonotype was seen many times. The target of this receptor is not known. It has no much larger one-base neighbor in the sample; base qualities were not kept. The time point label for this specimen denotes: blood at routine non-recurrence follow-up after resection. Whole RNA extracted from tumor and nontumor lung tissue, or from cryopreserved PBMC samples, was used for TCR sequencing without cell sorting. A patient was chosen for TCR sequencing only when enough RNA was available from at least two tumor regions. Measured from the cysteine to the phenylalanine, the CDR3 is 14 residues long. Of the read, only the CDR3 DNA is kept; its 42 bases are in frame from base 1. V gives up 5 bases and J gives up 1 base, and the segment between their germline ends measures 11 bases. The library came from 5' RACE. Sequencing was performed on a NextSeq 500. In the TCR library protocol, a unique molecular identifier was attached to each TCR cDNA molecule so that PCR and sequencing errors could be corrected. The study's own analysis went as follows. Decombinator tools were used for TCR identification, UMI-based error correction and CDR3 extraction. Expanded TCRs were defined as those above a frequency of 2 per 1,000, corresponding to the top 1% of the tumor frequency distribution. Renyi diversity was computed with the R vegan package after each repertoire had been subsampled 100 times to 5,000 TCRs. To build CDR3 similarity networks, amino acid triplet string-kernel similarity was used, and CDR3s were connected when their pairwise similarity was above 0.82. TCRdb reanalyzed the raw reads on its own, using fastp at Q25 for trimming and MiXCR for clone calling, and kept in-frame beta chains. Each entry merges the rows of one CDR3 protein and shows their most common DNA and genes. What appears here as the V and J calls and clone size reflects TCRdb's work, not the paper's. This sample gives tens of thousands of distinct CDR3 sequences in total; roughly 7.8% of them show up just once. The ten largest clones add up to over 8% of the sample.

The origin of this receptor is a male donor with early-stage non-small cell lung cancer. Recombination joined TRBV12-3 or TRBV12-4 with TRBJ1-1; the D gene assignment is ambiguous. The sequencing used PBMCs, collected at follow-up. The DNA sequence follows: TGTGCCAGCAGTCTCTCCGTGGCGAACACTGAAGCTTTCTTT. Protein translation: CASSLSVANTEAFF.